Listed here are 14 T cell receptor beta chains from one sample, sequenced in a study of T cell changes during pregnancy in multiple sclerosis (dated by TCRdb to about 2019). The library was prepared using the immunoSEQ multiplex PCR assay. The source is immuneACCESS, and TCRdb retained only in-frame sequences with V and J called. Part of the clones is not carried over; for the studies checked, unresolved V genes explain less than half of this, and the remainder is unexplained. In all, the sample holds approximately 40,000 clones, and around 90% of those were seen once. Less than 0.9% of the sample rests with the top ten. Here the sequenced sample was CD4+ T cells from peripheral blood mononuclear cells, taken in the third trimester of pregnancy. The receptors originated from a female donor with multiple sclerosis, enrolled in a pregnancy study.

The chain recombines TRBV7-2 with TRBJ2-3, with D tentatively TRBD2 (6 bases). Trimming removed 3 bases at V and 5 bases at J, with 6 bases between. Germline CDR1 is SGHTA and CDR2 is FQGNSA. The CDR3 extends over 12 amino acids. Written as DNA, the CDR3 is TGTGCCAGCAGCTTTAGCGGAGATACGCAGTATTTT. As protein: CASSFSGDTQYF.

The J gene is TRBJ2-7, the V gene TRBV6-1; 8 bases are shared with TRBD2. Germline V gene lookup returns CDR1 MNHNS and CDR2 SASEGT. The CDR3 spans 15 residues. The J segment lost 3 bases and the V segment lost 2 bases, leaving 6 bases of the junction unmatched. Here the CDR3 reads CASSETLRGDYEQYF. CDR3 DNA: TGTGCCAGCAGTGAAACTCTGCGGGGGGACTACGAGCAGTACTTC.

This clone was seen just once. The chain carries TRBV29-1 and TRBJ1-1; D gene ambiguous. The CDR3 covers 12 residues. Germline assignment: CDR1 SQVTM and CDR2 ANQGSEA. Trimming cost V 5 bases and J 1 base, with 8 bases left between them. CDR3 sequence: CSVRPGNTEAFF. Written as DNA, the CDR3 is TGCAGCGTTCGACCGGGGAACACTGAAGCTTTCTTT.

The genes are TRBV5-6 and TRBJ2-7, with D possibly being TRBD1 (6 bases). The V end was cut by 1 base, the J end by 6 bases, with 11 bases between. The CDR3 totals 13 residues. Germline V CDR1 and CDR2: SGHDT, YYEEEE. CDR3 nucleotides: TGTGCCAGCAGCTTGTTTAGGGGGACCGAGCAGTACTTC. Amino acid sequence: CASSLFRGTEQYF.

This clone came up a few times. The chain employs TRBV2 and TRBJ2-2; D remains ambiguous. V was pared by 10 bases and J by 7 bases, with 16 bases between. The CDR3 covers 13 residues. Germline V gives CDR1 SNHLY, CDR2 FYNNEI. In DNA form, the CDR3 reads TGTGCCAACCTTAAGAACCGAGGCGGGGAGCTGTTTTTT. It yields the protein CANLKNRGGELFF.

This chain joins TRBV4-2 and TRBJ2-7; 9 bases fit TRBD2. CDR3 length: 15 amino acids. Germline trimming cut 2 bases from V and 1 base from J; bases unmatched to any gene: 3. CDR1 is LGHNA and CDR2 is YNFKEQ in the germline V gene. The CDR3 DNA reads TGTGCCAGCAGCCAACGACTAGCGGAGTCCTACGAGCAGTACTTC. It encodes CASSQRLAESYEQYF.

The chain combines TRBV2 with TRBJ1-1; a weak D match, TRBD1 (5 bases). The CDR3 contains 11 residues. Germline V gene lookup returns CDR1 SNHLY and CDR2 FYNNEI. Trimming took 6 bases from V and 8 from J, leaving 10 bases between them. As DNA, the CDR3 is TGTGCCAGCAGGGGGGGTGGGGAAGCTTTCTTT. It encodes CASRGGGEAFF.

The chain joins TRBV12-5 to TRBJ2-2; D unclear. The germline gives CDR1 LGHNT, CDR2 FRNRAP. V was trimmed by 2 bases and J by 4 bases, leaving 8 bases between them. The CDR3 has 14 amino acids. CDR3 coding DNA: TGTGCTAGTGGTTTGATGGCCGCCACCGGGGAGCTGTTTTTT. Residues: CASGLMAATGELFF.

The chain employs TRBV6-5 and TRBJ2-7, with D tentatively TRBD1 (6 bases). With 2 bases removed from V and 3 bases from J, the gap between germline ends came to 11 bases. In germline, CDR1 is MNHEY, CDR2 SVGAGI. The CDR3 spans 14 residues. CDR3 loop: CASSYTGQNYEQYF. CDR3 nucleotide sequence: TGTGCCAGCAGTTACACCGGACAGAACTACGAGCAGTACTTC.

CDR3 sequence: CASSGQVQETQYF. CDR3 bases: TGCGCCAGCAGCGGACAGGTCCAAGAGACCCAGTACTTC. The chain links TRBV10-1 to TRBJ2-5, with TRBD1 matching 7 bases. Germline-derived CDR1 and CDR2 are WNHNN and SYGVQD (reference sequence). The length of the CDR3 is 13 residues. With 6 bases clipped from V and 1 base from J, the junction kept 2 bases outside the gene matches.

A single count supports this clone. This chain connects TRBV7-9 to TRBJ2-1; weak D call: TRBD1 (6 bases). In germline, CDR1 is SEHNR, CDR2 FQNEAQ (reference sequence). Trimming took 1 base from V and 12 from J, leaving 10 bases between them. The CDR3 extends over 12 amino acids. This CDR3 reads CASSLVQGRQFF. CDR3 DNA sequence: TGTGCCAGCAGCTTAGTTCAGGGGAGGCAGTTCTTC. The full variable domain, completed using reference TRBV7-9 and TRBJ2-1, is DTGVSQNPRHKITKRGQNVTFRCDPISEHNRLYWYRQTLGQGPEFLTYFQNEAQLEKSRLLSDRFSAERPKGSFSTLEIQRTEQGDSAMYLCASSLVQGRQFFGPGTRLTVL.

This clone was seen once. The chain links TRBV30 to TRBJ2-7, with unresolved D. Germline CDR1 and CDR2: GTSNPN and SVGIG (reference sequence). V lost 0 bases and J lost 4, with 7 bases in between. The CDR3 length is 12 residues. CDR3 bases: TGTGCCTGGAGTGTAACGGGTTACGAGCAGTACTTC. It yields the protein CAWSVTGYEQYF.

This chain joins TRBV12-5 and TRBJ2-1, with 7 bases matching TRBD1. From germline, CDR1 is LGHNT and CDR2 FRNRAP. V shed 4 bases, J shed 4 bases, and the junction held 10 bases outside the gene matches. The CDR3 consists of 16 residues. The chain's CDR3 is CASGSDRTGLYNEQFF. CDR3 coding DNA: TGTGCTAGTGGTTCCGATAGGACAGGACTTTACAATGAGCAGTTCTTC.

J is TRBJ1-4 and V is TRBV2; TRBD1 matches at 8 bases. CDR3 length equals 16 residues. The junction had 11 bases not matched to a gene; V was cut back by 1 base and J by 10 bases. Germline V gene sequence: CDR1 SNHLY, CDR2 FYNNEI. The CDR3 DNA reads as TGTGCCAGCAGTGAAGGATTCGGGACAGGTGTCGGAAAACTGTTTTTT. Its protein product is CASSEGFGTGVGKLFF.